This T cell receptor beta chain was found in a study of CD8+ T cells in alopecia areata. Study-level background: The tofacitinib course ran for 6 to 18 months and was followed by 6 months off drug.

Extraction of RNA preceded its reverse transcription into cDNA, which served as the sequencing template. Measured with immunoSEQ multiplex PCR; TCRdb has only the in-frame clones, and not every one. The data show approximately 61,000 clones, about 96% seen once. Trimming pared 5 bases from V and 2 bases from J, leaving 13 bases between. The germline V gene has CDR1 SEHNR and CDR2 FQNEAQ (reference sequence). The length of the CDR3 is 14 residues. The source is a human donor with alopecia areata. This chain connects TRBV7-9 to TRBJ2-7, with D perhaps matching TRBD1 (6 bases). The sequencing here drew on CD8+ T cells sorted from blood, taken at week 0. CDR3 DNA sequence: TGTGCCAGCAGCCGCCCGGGACAAACCTACGAGCAGTACTTC. This sequence encodes CASSRPGQTYEQYF.